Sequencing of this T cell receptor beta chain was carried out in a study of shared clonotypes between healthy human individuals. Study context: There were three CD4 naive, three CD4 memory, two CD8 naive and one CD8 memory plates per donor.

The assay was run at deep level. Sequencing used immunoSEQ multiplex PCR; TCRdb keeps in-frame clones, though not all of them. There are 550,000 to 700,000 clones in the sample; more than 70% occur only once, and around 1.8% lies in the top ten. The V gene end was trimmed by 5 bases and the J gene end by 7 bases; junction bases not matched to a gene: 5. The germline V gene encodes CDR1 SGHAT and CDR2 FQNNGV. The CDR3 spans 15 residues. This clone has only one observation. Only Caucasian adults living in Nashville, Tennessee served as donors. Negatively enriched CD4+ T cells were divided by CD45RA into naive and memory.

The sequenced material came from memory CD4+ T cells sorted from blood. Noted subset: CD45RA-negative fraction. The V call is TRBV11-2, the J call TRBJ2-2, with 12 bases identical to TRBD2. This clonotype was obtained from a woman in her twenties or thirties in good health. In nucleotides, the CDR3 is TGTGCCAGCAGCGTTGGACTAGCGGGACACGGGGAGCTGTTTTTT. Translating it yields CASSVGLAGHGELFF.